The 19 T cell receptor beta chains below were found in one sample sequenced in a study of T-cell memory formation after mild COVID-19. MiXCR, run by TCRdb on the 5' RACE reads, gives a single entry per CDR3 protein. Of approximately 60,000 distinct CDR3 sequences listed, more than 8% are singletons. The sequenced material came from PBMCs or a T cell subset sorted from them (not recorded which). Every receptor here comes from a man aged 18 to 30 who had mild COVID-19 (a few samples of this study predate the infection). Cell type and time point are not known.

This clonotype has a count of ten or more. The chain links TRBV5-1 to TRBJ1-2; the D gene is possibly TRBD1 (6 bases). CDR1 and CDR2 from the germline V gene are SGHRS and YFSETQ. The CDR3 has 15 residues. The V end was cut by 0 bases, the J end by 6 bases, with 15 bases between. The CDR3 DNA reads as TGCGCCAGCAGCTTGGTCACCGGGACACCCCATGGCTACACCTTC. This sequence encodes CASSLVTGTPHGYTF.

This clonotype was counted between two and nine times. This chain joins TRBV20-1 and TRBJ1-1; 8 bases fit TRBD1. Germline CDR1 and CDR2: DFQATT and SNEGSKA (reference sequence). The CDR3 has 13 amino acids. After removal of 6 bases from V and 4 bases from J, the junction contained 7 bases not matched to a gene. The CDR3 DNA reads as TGCAGTGCCCTAGGACAGGGCGGCACTGAAGCTTTCTTT. The encoded protein is CSALGQGGTEAFF.

In its sample, this clonotype was seen many times. This chain connects TRBV12-3 or TRBV12-4 to TRBJ2-3, with 9 bases matching TRBD2. This CDR3 is built from 14 residues. V shed 6 bases, J shed 6 bases, and the junction held 7 bases outside the gene matches. In DNA, the CDR3 is TGTGCCAGCAGCCCAGGCACTAGCGGGGATACGCAGTATTTT. Its protein product is CASSPGTSGDTQYF.

This clonotype was seen only a few times. The chain has TRBV7-9 and TRBJ2-7; weak D call: TRBD1 (6 bases). The V and J ends lost 2 bases and 0 bases respectively, with 17 bases between them. Per germline, CDR1 SEHNR and CDR2 FQNEAQ (reference sequence). The CDR3 contains 17 residues. The CDR3 reads CASSLIPGQGSSYEQYV. DNA of the CDR3: TGTGCCAGCAGCTTAATTCCTGGGCAGGGGAGCTCCTACGAGCAGTACGTC.

The gene calls are TRBV7-9 and TRBJ1-5, with TRBD1 as a possible D gene (5 bases). CDR1 is SEHNR, CDR2 FQNEAQ, per germline (reference sequence). V was trimmed by 1 base and J by 13 bases, leaving 14 bases between them. The CDR3 has 13 residues. The CDR3 protein is CASSLDLGGKQHF. The CDR3 coding sequence is TGTGCCAGCAGCTTAGACTTGGGGGGGAAACAGCATTTT.

The chain recombines TRBV28 with TRBJ2-3; D perhaps matches TRBD2 (6 bases). V lost 5 bases, J lost 3 bases, and 12 bases lay in between. The CDR3 sequence is 14 residues long. Per germline, CDR1 MDHEN and CDR2 SYDVKM. This CDR3 is CASSPGVTTDTQYF. The CDR3 nucleotides read TGTGCCAGCAGTCCGGGGGTAACTACAGATACGCAGTATTTT.

The chain recombines TRBV6-6 with TRBJ2-7; D call uncertain. This CDR3 region has 13 residues. Between the trimmed V and J ends, which lost 2 bases and 2 bases, there was a span of 7 bases. CDR1 is MNHNY and CDR2 is SVGAGI in the germline V gene (reference sequence). CDR3 nucleotide sequence: TGTGCCAGCAGTTACCTCCACGCCTACGAGCAGTACGTC. Translated: CASSYLHAYEQYV.

This clonotype was observed many times. The rearrangement uses TRBV7-2 and TRBJ2-7; possible D gene TRBD1, 5 bases. The CDR3 has 13 amino acids. Trimming shortened V by 0 bases and J by 9 bases, and 12 bases separated the two germline ends. Germline CDR1 and CDR2: SGHTA and FQGNSA. CDR3 residues: CASSLAGPSRQYF. The CDR3 nucleotides read TGTGCCAGCAGCTTAGCGGGGCCCTCGCGGCAGTACTTC. Together with reference TRBV7-2 and TRBJ2-7, the CDR3 gives the full variable domain: GAGVSQSPSNKVTEKGKDVELRCDPISGHTALYWYRQSLGQGLEFLIYFQGNSAPDKSGLPSDRFSAERTGGSVSTLTIQRTQQEDSAVYLCASSLAGPSRQYFGPGTRLTVT.

This chain uses TRBV28 with TRBJ1-1; 7 nucleotides agree with TRBD1. V lost 6 bases, J lost 11 bases, and 6 bases stayed unmatched. In germline, CDR1 is MDHEN, CDR2 SYDVKM. The CDR3 loop spans 11 amino acids. The CDR3 protein is CASSPQGVAFF. The DNA of the CDR3 is TGTGCCAGCAGCCCTCAGGGGGTCGCTTTCTTT.

The chain recombines TRBV5-1 with TRBJ2-3; 11 bases are shared with TRBD2. Trimming took 4 bases from V and 7 from J; bases not matched to a gene: 11. Looked up from germline, CDR1 is SGHRS and CDR2 is YFSETQ. This CDR3 region has 16 residues. CDR3 nucleotide sequence: TGCGCCAGCAGCCCACCGGGACTAGCGGAGGGGAATACGCAGTATTTT. Protein sequence: CASSPPGLAEGNTQYF.

Only a few counts were recorded for this clonotype. V is TRBV7-9 and J is TRBJ2-2; D gene uncertain. Per germline, CDR1 SEHNR and CDR2 FQNEAQ (reference sequence). This CDR3 spans 13 amino acids. The V and J ends lost 5 bases and 0 bases respectively, with 4 bases between them. The CDR3 region has the DNA TGTGCCAGCAGCGGGGCGAACACCGGGGAGCTGTTTTTT. It is translated as CASSGANTGELFF.

This clonotype was found many times. The chain carries TRBV5-1 and TRBJ2-2, with 9 positions matching TRBD1. CDR1 is SGHRS and CDR2 is YFSETQ in the germline V gene. The CDR3 spans 15 residues. Trimming took 4 bases from V and 6 from J; bases not matched to a gene: 7. CDR3 bases: TGCGCCAGCAGCCCGGGACAGGGCGACGCCGGGGAGCTGTTTTTT. Its protein is CASSPGQGDAGELFF. Together with reference TRBV5-1 and TRBJ2-2, the CDR3 gives the full variable domain: KAGVTQTPRYLIKTRGQQVTLSCSPISGHRSVSWYQQTPGQGLQFLFEYFSETQRNKGNFPGRFSGRQFSNSRSEMNVSTLELGDSALYLCASSPGQGDAGELFFGEGSRLTVL.

Concerning this clonotype: This sequence may be a read error, since a much larger clone differs from it by one base. The V and J genes are TRBV10-3 and TRBJ2-2; either TRBD1 or TRBD2 may fit D (5 bases each). Trimming took 4 bases from V and 4 from J, leaving 10 bases between them. The CDR3 has 14 residues. Per the germline V gene, CDR1 is ENHRY and CDR2 is SYGVKD. The CDR3 loop is CAISGGTTTGELFF. The CDR3 nucleotides read TGTGCCATCAGTGGGGGGACCACCACCGGGGAGCTGTTTTTT.

This clonotype was detected ten times or more. The genes are TRBV20-1 and TRBJ2-5; 7 bases map to TRBD2. V gave up 5 bases and J gave up 7 bases; unmatched junction bases: 13. CDR3 length: 14 amino acids. Per germline, CDR1 DFQATT and CDR2 SNEGSKA (reference sequence). CDR3 amino acids: CSAPVPGGIGTQYF. In nucleotides, the CDR3 is TGCAGTGCTCCCGTCCCCGGGGGGATAGGGACCCAGTACTTC.

This clonotype has at least ten counts. The rearrangement links TRBV5-1 to TRBJ2-2, with D hard to call. Per the germline V gene, CDR1 is SGHRS and CDR2 is YFSETQ. V dropped 2 bases and J dropped 1 base, with 3 bases sitting between them. The CDR3 has 13 residues. CDR3 sequence reads: CASSFGNTGELFF. CDR3 DNA: TGCGCCAGCAGCTTTGGGAACACCGGGGAGCTGTTTTTT.

This clonotype was seen repeatedly, ten times or more. CDR3 coding DNA: TGTGCCAGCAGGACAAGCCGTGAAGCTTTCTTT. This gives the protein CASRTSREAFF. The V call is TRBV7-9, the J call TRBJ1-1; D call uncertain. The CDR3 has 11 residues. Germline loops: CDR1 SEHNR, CDR2 FQNEAQ (reference sequence). V was shortened by 6 bases and J by 7 bases, with 9 bases between the two germline ends. Full variable domain (missing parts from reference TRBV7-9 and TRBJ1-1): DTGVSQNPRHKITKRGQNVTFRCDPISEHNRLYWYRQTLGQGPEFLTYFQNEAQLEKSRLLSDRFSAERPKGSFSTLEIQRTEQGDSAMYLCASRTSREAFFGQGTRLTVV.

This clonotype has more than one count but fewer than ten. The rearrangement joins TRBV7-2 to TRBJ1-5, with D possibly TRBD1 on 5 matching bases. CDR1 SGHTA and CDR2 FQGNSA come from the germline V gene. The CDR3 consists of 15 residues. Trimming took 5 bases from V and 3 from J, leaving 14 bases between them. The DNA of the CDR3 is TGTGCCAGCAGCCCCTTGGGCAGGGCCAATCAGCCCCAGCATTTT. Translation: CASSPLGRANQPQHF.

This clonotype showed up many times. The gene calls are TRBV25-1 and TRBJ2-4, with 9 bases that match TRBD1. Germline assignment: CDR1 MGHDK and CDR2 SYGVNS. The CDR3 runs 14 residues. The ends lost 7 bases at V and 8 bases at J; junction bases unmatched: 9. CDR3 coding DNA: TGTGCCAGCACCCCTCAGGGACAGGGAGACATTCAGTACTTC. As protein: CASTPQGQGDIQYF.

There are a few counts of this clonotype. The rearrangement joins TRBV18 to TRBJ2-2, with 7 bases aligning to TRBD2. Unmatched junction bases numbered 8, after V lost 0 bases and J lost 4 bases. The length of the CDR3 is 17 residues. Germline CDR1 and CDR2: KGHSH and LQKENI. The CDR3 DNA sequence: TGTGCCAGCTCACCACCGTTCGGCGGGGGAAGCACCGGGGAGCTGTTTTTT. This translates into CASSPPFGGGSTGELFF.